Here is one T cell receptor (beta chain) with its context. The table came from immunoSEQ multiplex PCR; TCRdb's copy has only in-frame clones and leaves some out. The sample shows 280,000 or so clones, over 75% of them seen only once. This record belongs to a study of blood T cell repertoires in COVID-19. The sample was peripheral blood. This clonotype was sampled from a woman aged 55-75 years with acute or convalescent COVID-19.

The CDR3 sequence: CASSQESTGGQPQHF. As DNA, the CDR3 is TGTGCCAGCAGCCAAGAAAGCACAGGCGGTCAGCCCCAGCATTTT. This chain uses TRBV4-2 with TRBJ1-5; TRBD1 is a possible D gene (5 bases). V gave up 0 bases and J gave up 6 bases, with 12 bases separating them. Germline V gene lookup returns CDR1 LGHNA and CDR2 YNFKEQ. This CDR3 has 15 residues.